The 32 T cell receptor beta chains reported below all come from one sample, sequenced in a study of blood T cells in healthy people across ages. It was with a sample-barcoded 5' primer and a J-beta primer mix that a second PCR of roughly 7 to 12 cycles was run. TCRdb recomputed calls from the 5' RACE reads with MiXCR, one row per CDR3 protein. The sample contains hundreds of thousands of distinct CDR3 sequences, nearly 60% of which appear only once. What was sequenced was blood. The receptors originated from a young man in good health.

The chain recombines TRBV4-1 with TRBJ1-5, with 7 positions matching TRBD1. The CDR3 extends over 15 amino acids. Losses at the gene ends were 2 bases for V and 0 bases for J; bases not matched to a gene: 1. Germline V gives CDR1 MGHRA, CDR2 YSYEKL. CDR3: CASSQQGDSNQPQHF. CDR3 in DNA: TGCGCCAGCAGCCAACAGGGGGATAGCAATCAGCCCCAGCATTTT.

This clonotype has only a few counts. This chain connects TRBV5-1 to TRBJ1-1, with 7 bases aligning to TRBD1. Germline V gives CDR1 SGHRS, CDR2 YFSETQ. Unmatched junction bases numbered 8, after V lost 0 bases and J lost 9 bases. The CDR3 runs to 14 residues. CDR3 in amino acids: CASSLGPGQPKAFF. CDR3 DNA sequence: TGCGCCAGCAGCTTGGGGCCGGGACAGCCGAAAGCTTTCTTT.

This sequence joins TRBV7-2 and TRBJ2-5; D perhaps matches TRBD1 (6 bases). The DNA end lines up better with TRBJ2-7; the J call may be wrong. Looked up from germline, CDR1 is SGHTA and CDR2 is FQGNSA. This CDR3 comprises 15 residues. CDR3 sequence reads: CASSLMATTGHEQYF. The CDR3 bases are TGTGCCAGCAGCTTAATGGCGACAACAGGGCACGAGCAGTACTTC.

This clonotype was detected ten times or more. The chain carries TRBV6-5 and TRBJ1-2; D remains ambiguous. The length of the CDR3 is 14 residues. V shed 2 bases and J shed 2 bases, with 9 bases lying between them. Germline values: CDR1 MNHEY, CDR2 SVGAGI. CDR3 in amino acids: CASSYGQENYGYTF. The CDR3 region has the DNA TGTGCCAGCAGTTACGGGCAGGAGAACTATGGCTACACCTTC.

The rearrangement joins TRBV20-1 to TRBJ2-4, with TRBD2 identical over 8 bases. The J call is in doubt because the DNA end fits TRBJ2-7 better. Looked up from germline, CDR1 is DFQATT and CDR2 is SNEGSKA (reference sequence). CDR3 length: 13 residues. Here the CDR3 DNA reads TGCAGTGCTAGAGCGGGAGGGGGATACGAGCAGTACTTC. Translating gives CSARAGGGYEQYF.

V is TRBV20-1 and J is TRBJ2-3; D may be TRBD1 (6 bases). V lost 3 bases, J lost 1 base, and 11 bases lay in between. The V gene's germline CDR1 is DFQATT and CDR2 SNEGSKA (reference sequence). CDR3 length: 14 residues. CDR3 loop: CSASRGIGTDTQYF. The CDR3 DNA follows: TGCAGTGCTAGTAGGGGGATTGGCACAGATACGCAGTATTTT.

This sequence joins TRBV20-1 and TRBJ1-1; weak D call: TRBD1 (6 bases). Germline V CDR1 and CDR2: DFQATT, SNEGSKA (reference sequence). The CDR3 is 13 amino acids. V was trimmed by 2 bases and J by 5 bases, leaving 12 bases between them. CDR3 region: CSARTGRGTEAFF. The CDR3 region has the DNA TGCAGTGCTAGAACCGGGAGGGGGACTGAAGCTTTCTTT.

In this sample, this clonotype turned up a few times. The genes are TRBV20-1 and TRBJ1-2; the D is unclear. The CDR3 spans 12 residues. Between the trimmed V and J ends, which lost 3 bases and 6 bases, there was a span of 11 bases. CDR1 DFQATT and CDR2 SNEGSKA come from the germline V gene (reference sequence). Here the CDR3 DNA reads TGCAGTGCTAGGATGGCAGGTGATGGCTACACCTTC. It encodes CSARMAGDGYTF.

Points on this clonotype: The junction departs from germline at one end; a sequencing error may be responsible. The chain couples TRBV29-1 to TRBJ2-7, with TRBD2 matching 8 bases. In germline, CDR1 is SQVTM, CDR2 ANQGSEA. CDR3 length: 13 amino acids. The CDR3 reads CSVEVGLGYEQYF. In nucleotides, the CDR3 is TGCAGCGTCGAAGTGGGACTAGGCTACGAGCAGTACTTC.

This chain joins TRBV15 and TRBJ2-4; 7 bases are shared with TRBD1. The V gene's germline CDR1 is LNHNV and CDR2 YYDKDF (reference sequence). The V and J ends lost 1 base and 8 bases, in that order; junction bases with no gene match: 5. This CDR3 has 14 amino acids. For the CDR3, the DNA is TGTGCCACCAGCAGAGGACAGGGCCAGGACATTCAGTACTTC. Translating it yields CATSRGQGQDIQYF.

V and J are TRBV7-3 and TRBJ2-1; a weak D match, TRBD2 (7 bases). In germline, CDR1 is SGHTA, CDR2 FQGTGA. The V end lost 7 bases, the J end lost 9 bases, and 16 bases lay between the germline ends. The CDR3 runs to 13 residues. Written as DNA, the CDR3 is TGTGCCAGCACCCTCGGGGGGCCAGGTGAGCAGTTCTTC. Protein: CASTLGGPGEQFF.

CDR3 protein: CASSWTGAYNNQPQHF. CDR3 in DNA: TGTGCCAGCAGTTGGACAGGGGCCTATAACAATCAGCCCCAGCATTTT. The V gene is TRBV27, the J gene TRBJ1-5; 9 nucleotides line up with TRBD1. Germline-derived CDR1 and CDR2 are MNHEY and SMNVEV (reference sequence). Unmatched junction bases numbered 7, after V lost 4 bases and J lost 3 bases. The CDR3 contains 16 residues.

In DNA form, the CDR3 reads TGTGCCAGCAGCCCTAGACAGGGTGGATTTTCACAAGCTTTCTTT. It yields the protein CASSPRQGGFSQAFF. The chain is built from TRBV7-2 and TRBJ1-1; 7 bases line up with TRBD1. The CDR3 consists of 15 residues. Unmatched junction bases numbered 15, after V lost 5 bases and J lost 9 bases. In germline, CDR1 is SGHTA, CDR2 FQGNSA.

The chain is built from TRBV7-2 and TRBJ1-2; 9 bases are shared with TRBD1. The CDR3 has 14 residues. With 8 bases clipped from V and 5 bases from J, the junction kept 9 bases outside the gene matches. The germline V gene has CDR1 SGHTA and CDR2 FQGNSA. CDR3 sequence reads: CASGSWDREYGYTF. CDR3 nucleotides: TGTGCCAGCGGCTCATGGGACAGGGAGTATGGCTACACCTTC.

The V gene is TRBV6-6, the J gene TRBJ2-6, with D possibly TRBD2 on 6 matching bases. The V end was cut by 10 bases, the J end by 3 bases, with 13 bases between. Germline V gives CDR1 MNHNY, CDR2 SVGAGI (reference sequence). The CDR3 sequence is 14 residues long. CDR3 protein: CAIRGTGGANVLTF. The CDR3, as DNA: TGTGCCATTCGGGGGACTGGTGGGGCCAACGTCCTGACTTTC.

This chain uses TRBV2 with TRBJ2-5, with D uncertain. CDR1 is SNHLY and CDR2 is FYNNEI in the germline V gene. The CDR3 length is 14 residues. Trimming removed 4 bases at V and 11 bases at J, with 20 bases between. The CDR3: CASSVGQLENEQYF. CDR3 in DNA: TGTGCCAGCAGTGTCGGTCAGTTGGAAAATGAGCAGTACTTC. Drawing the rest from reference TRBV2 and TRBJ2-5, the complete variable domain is EPEVTQTPSHQVTQMGQEVILRCVPISNHLYFYWYRQILGQKVEFLVSFYNNEISEKSEIFDDQFSVERPDGSNFTLKIRSTKLEDSAMYFCASSVGQLENEQYFGPGTRLLVL.

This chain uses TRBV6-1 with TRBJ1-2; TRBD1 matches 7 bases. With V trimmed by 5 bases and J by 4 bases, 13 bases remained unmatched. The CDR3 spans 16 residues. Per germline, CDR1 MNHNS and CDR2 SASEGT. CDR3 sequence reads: CASSSPRDSIIYGYTF. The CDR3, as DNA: TGTGCCAGCAGTTCCCCCCGGGACAGTATTATCTATGGCTACACCTTC.

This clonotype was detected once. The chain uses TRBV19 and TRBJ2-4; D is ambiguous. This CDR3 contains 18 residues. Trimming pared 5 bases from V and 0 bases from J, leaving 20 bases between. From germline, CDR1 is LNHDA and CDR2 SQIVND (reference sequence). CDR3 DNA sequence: TGTGCCAGTAGTTCCCCCGTAAGTCGCGGCGTAGCCAAAAACATTCAGTACTTC. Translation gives CASSSPVSRGVAKNIQYF.

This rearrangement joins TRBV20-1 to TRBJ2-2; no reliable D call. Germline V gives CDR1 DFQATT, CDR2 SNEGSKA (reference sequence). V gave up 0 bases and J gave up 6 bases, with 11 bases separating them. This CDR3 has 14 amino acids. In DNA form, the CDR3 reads TGCAGTGCTAGAGAAGGGTTGGTTCCCGGGGAGCTGTTTTTT. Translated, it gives CSAREGLVPGELFF.

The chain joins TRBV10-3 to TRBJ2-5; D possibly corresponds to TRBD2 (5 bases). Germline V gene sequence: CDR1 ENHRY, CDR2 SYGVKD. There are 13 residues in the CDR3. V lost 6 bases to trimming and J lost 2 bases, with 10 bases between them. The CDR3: CAIRLASQETQYF. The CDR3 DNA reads TGTGCCATCAGGCTAGCTTCTCAAGAGACCCAGTACTTC.

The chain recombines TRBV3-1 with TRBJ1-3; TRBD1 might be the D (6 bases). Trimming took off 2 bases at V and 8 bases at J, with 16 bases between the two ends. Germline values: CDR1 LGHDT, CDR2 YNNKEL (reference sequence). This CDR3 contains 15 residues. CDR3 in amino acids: CASSQRKGVTDTIYF. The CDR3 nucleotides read TGTGCCAGCAGCCAAAGGAAGGGGGTTACGGACACCATATATTTT.

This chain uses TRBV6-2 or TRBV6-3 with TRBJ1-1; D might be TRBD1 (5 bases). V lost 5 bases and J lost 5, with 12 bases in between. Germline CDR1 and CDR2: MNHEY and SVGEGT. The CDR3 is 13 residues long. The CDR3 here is CASSPGRRTEAFF. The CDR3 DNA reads TGTGCCAGCAGTCCGGGGCGGAGGACTGAAGCTTTCTTT.

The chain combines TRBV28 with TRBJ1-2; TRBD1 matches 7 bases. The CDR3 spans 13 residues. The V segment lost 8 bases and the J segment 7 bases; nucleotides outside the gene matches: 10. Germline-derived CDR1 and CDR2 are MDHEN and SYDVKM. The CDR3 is CASCGLGGGGYTF. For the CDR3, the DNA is TGTGCCAGCTGTGGTCTAGGGGGCGGTGGCTACACCTTC.

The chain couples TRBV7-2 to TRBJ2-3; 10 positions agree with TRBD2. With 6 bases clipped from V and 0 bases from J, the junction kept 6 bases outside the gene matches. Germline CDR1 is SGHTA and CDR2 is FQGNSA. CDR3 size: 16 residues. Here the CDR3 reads CASSYLAGVSTDTQYF. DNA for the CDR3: TGTGCCAGCAGTTACCTAGCGGGGGTTAGCACAGATACGCAGTATTTT.

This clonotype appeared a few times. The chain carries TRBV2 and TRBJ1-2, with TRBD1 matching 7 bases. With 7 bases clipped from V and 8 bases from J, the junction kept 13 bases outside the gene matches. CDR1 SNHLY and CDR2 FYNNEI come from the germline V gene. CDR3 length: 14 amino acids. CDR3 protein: CASTWNRGTEGYTF. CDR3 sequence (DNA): TGTGCCAGCACGTGGAATCGAGGGACAGAAGGCTACACCTTC. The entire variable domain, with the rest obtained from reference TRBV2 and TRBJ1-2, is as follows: EPEVTQTPSHQVTQMGQEVILRCVPISNHLYFYWYRQILGQKVEFLVSFYNNEISEKSEIFDDQFSVERPDGSNFTLKIRSTKLEDSAMYFCASTWNRGTEGYTFGSGTRLTVV.

CDR3 coding DNA: TGTGCCAGCAGCGCCTCGGCGGCGGGATCAGAGACCCAGTTCTTC. It is translated as CASSASAAGSETQFF. This chain joins TRBV9 and TRBJ2-1, with D perhaps matching TRBD2 (6 bases). CDR3 length: 15 residues. Germline V gene sequence: CDR1 SGDLS, CDR2 YYNGEE. Trimming left V 3 bases short and J 13 bases short, with 23 bases between. The full variable domain, rest sourced from reference TRBV9 and TRBJ2-1, is DSGVTQTPKHLITATGQRVTLRCSPRSGDLSVYWYQQSLDQGLQFLIQYYNGEERAKGNILERFSAQQFPDLHSELNLSSLELGDSALYFCASSASAAGSETQFFGPGTRLTVL.

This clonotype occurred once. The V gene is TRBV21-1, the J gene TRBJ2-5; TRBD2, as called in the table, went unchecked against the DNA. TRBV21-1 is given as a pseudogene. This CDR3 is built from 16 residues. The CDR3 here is CASSPRLADPQETQYF. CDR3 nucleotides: TGTGCCAGCAGCCCCCGACTGGCGGATCCACAAGAGACCCAGTACTTC.

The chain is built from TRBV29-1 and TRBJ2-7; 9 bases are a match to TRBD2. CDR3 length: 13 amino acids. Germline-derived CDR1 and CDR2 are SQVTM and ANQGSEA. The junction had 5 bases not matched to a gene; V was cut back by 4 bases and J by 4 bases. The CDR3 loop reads CSVAASGDYEQYF. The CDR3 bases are TGCAGCGTTGCGGCTAGCGGGGATTACGAGCAGTACTTC.

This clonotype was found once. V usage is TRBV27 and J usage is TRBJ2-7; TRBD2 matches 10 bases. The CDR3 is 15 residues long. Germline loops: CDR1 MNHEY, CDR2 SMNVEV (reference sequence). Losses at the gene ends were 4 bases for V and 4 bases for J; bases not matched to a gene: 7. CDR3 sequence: CASSSLAGVVYEQYF. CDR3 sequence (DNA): TGTGCCAGCAGTTCGCTAGCGGGAGTAGTTTACGAGCAGTACTTC.

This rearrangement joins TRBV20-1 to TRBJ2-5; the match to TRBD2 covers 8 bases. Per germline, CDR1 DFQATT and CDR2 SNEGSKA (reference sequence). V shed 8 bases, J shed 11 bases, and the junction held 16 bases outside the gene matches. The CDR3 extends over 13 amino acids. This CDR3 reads CSLGRVAFGEQYF. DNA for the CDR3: TGCAGTCTCGGGAGGGTTGCCTTTGGGGAGCAGTACTTC.

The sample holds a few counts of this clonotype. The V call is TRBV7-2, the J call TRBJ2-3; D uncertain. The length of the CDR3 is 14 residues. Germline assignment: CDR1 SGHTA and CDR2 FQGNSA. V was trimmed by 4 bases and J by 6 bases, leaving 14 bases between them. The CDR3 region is CASSSAPLGDTQYF. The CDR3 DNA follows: TGTGCCAGCAGCTCCGCCCCCCTGGGGGATACGCAGTATTTT.

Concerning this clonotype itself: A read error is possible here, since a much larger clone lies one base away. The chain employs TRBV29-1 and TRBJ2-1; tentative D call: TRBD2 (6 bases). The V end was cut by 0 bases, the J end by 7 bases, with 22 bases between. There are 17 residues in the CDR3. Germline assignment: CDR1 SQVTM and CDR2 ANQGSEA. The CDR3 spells CSVEERGVGGESNEQFF. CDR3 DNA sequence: TGCAGCGTTGAAGAGAGGGGTGTCGGGGGTGAGTCAAATGAGCAGTTCTTC.